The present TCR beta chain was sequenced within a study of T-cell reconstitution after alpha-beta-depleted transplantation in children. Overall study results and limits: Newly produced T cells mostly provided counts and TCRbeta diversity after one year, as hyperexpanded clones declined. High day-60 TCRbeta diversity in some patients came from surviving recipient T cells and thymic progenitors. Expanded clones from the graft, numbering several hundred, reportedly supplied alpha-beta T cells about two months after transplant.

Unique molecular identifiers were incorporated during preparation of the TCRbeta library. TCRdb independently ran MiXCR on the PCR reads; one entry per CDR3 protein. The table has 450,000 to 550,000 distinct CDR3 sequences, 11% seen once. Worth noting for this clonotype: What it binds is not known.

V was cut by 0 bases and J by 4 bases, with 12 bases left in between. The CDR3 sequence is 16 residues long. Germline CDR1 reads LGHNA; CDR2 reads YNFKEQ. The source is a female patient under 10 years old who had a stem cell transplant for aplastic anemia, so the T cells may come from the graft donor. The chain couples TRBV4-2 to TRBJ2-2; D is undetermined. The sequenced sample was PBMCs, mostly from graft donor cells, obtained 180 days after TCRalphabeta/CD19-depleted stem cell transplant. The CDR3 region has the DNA TGTGCCAGCAGCCAAGAGAGGTATGGGTCCACCGGGGAGCTGTTTTTT. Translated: CASSQERYGSTGELFF.